The rows below give T cell receptor beta chains drawn from one sample of a study of blood T cell repertoires in COVID-19. Libraries were prepared by immunoSEQ multiplex PCR; TCRdb keeps only in-frame clonotypes and omits some of them. The sample yields roughly 420,000 clones, 88% seen once. What was sequenced was PBMCs or T cells enriched from blood (not recorded which). Receptors were obtained from a young woman with acute COVID-19. CDR3s include the opening cysteine and the closing phenylalanine or tryptophan. Fields, in order: V gene, D gene, clone size, J gene, CDR3 DNA, CDR3 protein. The D gene is left open where the match is weak. Part of the rows lack a size; the others show once, few, many or a class for expanded clones.

V: TRBV2
D: TRBD2
size: .
J: TRBJ2-1
DNA: TGTGCCAGCAGGGGCGGGGGAGCGTACAATGAGCAGTTCTTC
CDR3: CASRGGGAYNEQFF

V: TRBV19
D: .
size: .
J: TRBJ2-1
DNA: TGTGCCAGTAGTATAAGAGGTCGGGGTTCCTACAATGAGCAGTTCTTC
CDR3: CASSIRGRGSYNEQFF

V: TRBV20-1
D: TRBD1
size: .
J: TRBJ2-7
DNA: TGCAGTGCCAGGGGGACGTACGAGCAGTACTTC
CDR3: CSARGTYEQYF

V: TRBV7-2
D: .
size: few
J: TRBJ1-5
DNA: TGTGCCAGCACAGGGGATCCTCATCAGCCCCAGCATTTT
CDR3: CASTGDPHQPQHF

V: TRBV3-1/TRBV3-2
D: TRBD2
size: .
J: TRBJ2-5
DNA: TGTGCCAGCACCCCCTCCGTCGGGGGGGACCAAGAGACCCAGTACTTC
CDR3: CASTPSVGGDQETQYF

V: TRBV19
D: TRBD1
size: .
J: TRBJ1-2
DNA: TGTGCCAGTAGTGATCAATCGGGACAGCCATATGGCTACACCTTC
CDR3: CASSDQSGQPYGYTF

V: TRBV5-1
D: .
size: .
J: TRBJ1-5
DNA: TGCGCCAGCAGCCATGGGCTCCATCAGCCCCAGCATTTT
CDR3: CASSHGLHQPQHF

V: TRBV14
D: TRBD2
size: .
J: TRBJ2-1
DNA: TGTGCCAGCAGCCACCGTCCTACTAGCGTACCTTACAATGAGCAGTTCTTC
CDR3: CASSHRPTSVPYNEQFF

V: TRBV5-5
D: TRBD1
size: .
J: TRBJ1-2
DNA: TGTGCCAGCAGCTACATGACAGGGCAGAACTATGGCTACACCTTC
CDR3: CASSYMTGQNYGYTF

V: TRBV3-1/TRBV3-2
D: .
size: .
J: TRBJ1-2
DNA: TGTGCCAGCAGCTACTGGGGCAATAACTATGGCTACACCTTC
CDR3: CASSYWGNNYGYTF

V: TRBV6-5
D: TRBD1
size: .
J: TRBJ2-7
DNA: TGTGCCAGCAGTTCAGGGGGCCCCTACGAGCAGTACTTC
CDR3: CASSSGGPYEQYF

V: TRBV7-9
D: TRBD1
size: .
J: TRBJ2-2
DNA: TGTGCCAGCAGCTCAGGGGGCACCGGGGAGCTGTTTTTT
CDR3: CASSSGGTGELFF

V: TRBV14
D: .
size: .
J: TRBJ2-2
DNA: TGTGCCAGCAGCCAAGGAGTCATCTACCGGGAGCAGAACACCGGGGAGCTGTTTTTT
CDR3: CASSQGVIYREQNTGELFF

V: TRBV5-1
D: .
size: .
J: TRBJ1-4
DNA: TGCGCCAGCAGCTTGGGTTCTGGGGGCGAAGAAAAACTGTTTTTT
CDR3: CASSLGSGGEEKLFF

V: TRBV12-5
D: .
size: .
J: TRBJ2-1
DNA: TGTGCTAGTGGTTTGGTACTTGGCAGCGGCTACAATGAGCAGTTCTTC
CDR3: CASGLVLGSGYNEQFF

V: TRBV5-1
D: TRBD1
size: .
J: TRBJ1-1
DNA: TGCGCCACCTCCCAAGGCCCTGACTGGACAGGGAACACTGAAGCTTTCTTT
CDR3: CATSQGPDWTGNTEAFF

V: TRBV18
D: TRBD1
size: .
J: TRBJ1-3
DNA: TGTGCCAGCTCACCCATGACAGGGTTAGTCAACACCATATATTTT
CDR3: CASSPMTGLVNTIYF

V: TRBV6-5
D: .
size: .
J: TRBJ2-1
DNA: TGTGCCAGCAGTTGGAGATTTGTTCGCGATGAGCAGTTCTTC
CDR3: CASSWRFVRDEQFF

V: TRBV2
D: TRBD1
size: once
J: TRBJ2-7
DNA: TGTGCCAGCACTTCAAGACAGGGTCCTTACGAGCAGTACTTC
CDR3: CASTSRQGPYEQYF

V: TRBV11-2
D: TRBD1
size: .
J: TRBJ2-1
DNA: TGTGCCAGCAGCTTAGGGGGGACAGGGGCTTACAATGAGCAGTTCTTC
CDR3: CASSLGGTGAYNEQFF

V: TRBV7-2
D: TRBD1
size: .
J: TRBJ1-1
DNA: TGTGCCAGCAGCTTAGTCGTAAGGGACAGTGGAGGAAACACTGAAGCTTTCTTT
CDR3: CASSLVVRDSGGNTEAFF

V: TRBV29-1
D: TRBD1
size: .
J: TRBJ1-4
DNA: TGCAGCGTTGAAGTCAACAGGGGGAGTCACTTTTTT
CDR3: CSVEVNRGSHFF

V: TRBV15
D: .
size: once
J: TRBJ1-3
DNA: TGTGCCACCAACTCACGGAGGGTCGATCGAAACACCATATATTTT
CDR3: CATNSRRVDRNTIYF

V: TRBV30
D: .
size: .
J: TRBJ2-1
DNA: TGTGCCTGGAGTGTATCCGCGGGCGGGGAGCAGTTCTTC
CDR3: CAWSVSAGGEQFF

V: TRBV7-9
D: TRBD2
size: .
J: TRBJ2-7
DNA: TGTGCCAGCACCAAAACCAGCGGGGGGGCTTCGTACGAGCAGTACTTC
CDR3: CASTKTSGGASYEQYF

V: TRBV7-2
D: TRBD1
size: .
J: TRBJ2-1
DNA: TGTGCCAGCAGCTTAGGTGGACAGGGTGTAATTTACAATGAGCAGTTCTTC
CDR3: CASSLGGQGVIYNEQFF

V: TRBV29-1
D: TRBD2
size: once
J: TRBJ2-3
DNA: TGCAGCGTGAGCGGGGGCCTCACAGATACGCAGTATTTT
CDR3: CSVSGGLTDTQYF

V: TRBV5-5
D: .
size: .
J: TRBJ1-3
DNA: TGTGCCAGCAGCCCCGACCAGGGGCCTGGAAACACCATATATTTT
CDR3: CASSPDQGPGNTIYF

V: TRBV10-3
D: TRBD2
size: once
J: TRBJ2-7
DNA: TGTGCCATCAGTGAGTCGAAGCTAGCGGTCTCCTACGAGCAGTACTTC
CDR3: CAISESKLAVSYEQYF

V: TRBV9
D: .
size: .
J: TRBJ1-1
DNA: TGTGCCAGCAGCCTTCCGAGGCCTGAAGCTTTCTTT
CDR3: CASSLPRPEAFF

V: TRBV7-3
D: .
size: .
J: TRBJ1-2
DNA: TGTGCCAGCAGCTCTAACGGCGGTAGGAATGGCTACACCTTC
CDR3: CASSSNGGRNGYTF

V: TRBV2
D: TRBD2
size: few
J: TRBJ2-2
DNA: TGTGCCAGCAGGGGGACTAGCGGGGTGGTCGGGGAGCTGTTTTTT
CDR3: CASRGTSGVVGELFF

V: TRBV10-3
D: TRBD2
size: once
J: TRBJ2-3
DNA: TGTGCCATCAGTGATCTTGGGACTAGCGGTTTGTTGGATACGCAGTATTTT
CDR3: CAISDLGTSGLLDTQYF

V: TRBV2
D: TRBD1
size: .
J: TRBJ1-1
DNA: TGTGCCAGCAGGGCAAGACAGGGGGCTGTTACTGAAGCTTTCTTT
CDR3: CASRARQGAVTEAFF

V: TRBV10-3
D: .
size: .
J: TRBJ1-1
DNA: TGTGCCATCAGCCCAACAGGGAACACTGAAGCTTTCTTT
CDR3: CAISPTGNTEAFF

V: TRBV25-1
D: TRBD1
size: .
J: TRBJ2-5
DNA: TGTGCCAGCAACCGACAGGGGGACCAAGAGACCCAGTACTTC
CDR3: CASNRQGDQETQYF

V: TRBV10-3
D: TRBD1
size: .
J: TRBJ1-4
DNA: TGTGCCATCACCTCGGACAGGGATTCTGAAAAACTGTTTTTT
CDR3: CAITSDRDSEKLFF

V: TRBV10-3
D: TRBD1
size: few
J: TRBJ1-4
DNA: TGTGCCATCAGCCGGACAGGGTTTAATGAAAAACTGTTTTTT
CDR3: CAISRTGFNEKLFF

V: TRBV4-1
D: .
size: .
J: TRBJ1-2
DNA: TGCGCCAGCAGCCACCACTCCGGTTTCTATGGCTACACCTTC
CDR3: CASSHHSGFYGYTF

V: TRBV6-2/TRBV6-3
D: TRBD2
size: .
J: TRBJ2-1
DNA: TGTGCCAGCAGTACCACGACCGGGACTAGCGTTTACAATGAGCAGTTCTTC
CDR3: CASSTTTGTSVYNEQFF

V: TRBV9
D: .
size: .
J: TRBJ2-7
DNA: TGTGCCAGCAGCGTAGGGGACAAGTACGAGCAGTACTTC
CDR3: CASSVGDKYEQYF

V: TRBV5-1
D: .
size: .
J: TRBJ1-2
DNA: TGCGCCAGCAGCTTGGGACAGAGTAACTATGGCTACACCTTC
CDR3: CASSLGQSNYGYTF

V: TRBV2
D: .
size: .
J: TRBJ2-1
DNA: TGTGCCAGCAGTGCACAGCCCTCCTACAATGAGCAGTTCTTC
CDR3: CASSAQPSYNEQFF

V: TRBV10-3
D: TRBD2
size: few
J: TRBJ2-5
DNA: TGTGCCATCAGAGAGAGCCTACAGGGTCTAGCGGGCCAGTCGGAGACCCAGTACTTC
CDR3: CAIRESLQGLAGQSETQYF

V: TRBV7-3
D: .
size: few
J: TRBJ2-1
DNA: TGTGCCAGCAGCTTAGGTGGGACTGAGTACAATGAGCAGTTCTTC
CDR3: CASSLGGTEYNEQFF

V: TRBV18
D: TRBD1
size: .
J: TRBJ2-1
DNA: TGTGCCAGCTCACCACCGTCAGGGGGCTCCTACAATGAGCAGTTCTTC
CDR3: CASSPPSGGSYNEQFF

V: TRBV27
D: .
size: .
J: TRBJ1-1
DNA: TGTGCCAGCAGTCCAGAGAGAGTTAGCAGGGTACCCACTGAAGCTTTCTTT
CDR3: CASSPERVSRVPTEAFF

V: TRBV7-3
D: TRBD1
size: .
J: TRBJ1-1
DNA: TGTGCCAGCAGCCCGACCAGGGACAGGGTGGCTGAAGCTTTCTTT
CDR3: CASSPTRDRVAEAFF

V: TRBV25-1
D: .
size: .
J: TRBJ1-5
DNA: TGTGCCACCGCGACGGGTAATAGCAATCAGCCCCAGCATTTT
CDR3: CATATGNSNQPQHF

V: TRBV2
D: .
size: .
J: TRBJ2-4
DNA: TGTGCCAGCGGCCGGCGGCACTTC
CDR3: CASGRRHF

V: TRBV19
D: .
size: .
J: TRBJ1-2
DNA: TGTGCCAGTAGTCCCGGTGGTAGCGGCTACACCTTC
CDR3: CASSPGGSGYTF

V: TRBV7-3
D: .
size: .
J: TRBJ2-6
DNA: TGTGCCAGCAGCTCAGGGGGGCCCGGGGCCAACGTCCTGACTTTC
CDR3: CASSSGGPGANVLTF

V: TRBV29-1
D: .
size: .
J: TRBJ2-5
DNA: TGCAGCGTTGACCGGACAGCTTTTCAAGAGACCCAGTACTTC
CDR3: CSVDRTAFQETQYF

V: TRBV5-8
D: .
size: .
J: TRBJ2-4
DNA: TGTGCCAGCAGCTTGTCGTACGGAGCCAAAAACATTCAGTACTTC
CDR3: CASSLSYGAKNIQYF